The 13 T cell receptor beta chains below come from one sample, sequenced in a study of blood T cells in healthy people across ages. Through a sample-barcoded 5' primer and a J-beta primer mix, a second PCR was run for about 6 to 12 cycles. TCRdb used MiXCR to reprocess the 5' RACE reads, holding one entry per CDR3 protein. The sample lists some 370,000 distinct CDR3 sequences, about half occurring once. Material: blood. The receptors come from a man between 60 and 75 years old in good health.

V gene TRBV7-2 combines with J gene TRBJ2-1; tentative D call: TRBD2 (5 bases). CDR3 length equals 13 residues. Per the germline V gene, CDR1 is SGHTA and CDR2 is FQGNSA. V shed 5 bases and J shed 7 bases, with 12 bases lying between them. The CDR3 bases are TGTGCCAGCAGCCCCCGGACTCGGAATGAGCAGTTCTTC. Translated, it gives CASSPRTRNEQFF. The complete variable domain, with remaining parts taken from reference TRBV7-2 and TRBJ2-1, reads GAGVSQSPSNKVTEKGKDVELRCDPISGHTALYWYRQSLGQGLEFLIYFQGNSAPDKSGLPSDRFSAERTGGSVSTLTIQRTQQEDSAVYLCASSPRTRNEQFFGPGTRLTVL.

Comment on this clonotype: A read error may account for a junction end that differs from germline. CDR3 residues: CNVDGGVKGPGTEAFF. The DNA for the CDR3 is TGCAACGTTGACGGCGGGGTTAAGGGGCCTGGCACTGAAGCTTTCTTT. The chain carries TRBV29-1 and TRBJ1-1; D perhaps matches TRBD1 (5 bases). The CDR3 is 16 amino acids. Per the germline V gene, CDR1 is SQVTM and CDR2 is ANQGSEA.

The gene calls are TRBV11-1 and TRBJ2-1; 9 nucleotides line up with TRBD2. Germline loops: CDR1 SGHAT, CDR2 FQDESV (reference sequence). V was pared by 6 bases and J by 7 bases, with 10 bases of the junction left unmatched. The CDR3 length is 15 residues. DNA for the CDR3: TGTGCCAGCAGTTTACGCGGGACTAGCCAAAATGAGCAGTTCTTC. Its protein is CASSLRGTSQNEQFF.

This clonotype was observed once. This rearrangement joins TRBV20-1 to TRBJ2-5; TRBD2 matches 10 bases. Matching the DNA end better, TRBJ2-7 makes the J call doubtful. Per the germline V gene, CDR1 is DFQATT and CDR2 is SNEGSKA (reference sequence). This CDR3 spans 16 amino acids. Here the CDR3 reads CSALRRASGSRYEQYF. In DNA, the CDR3 is TGCAGTGCCCTTCGGAGGGCTAGCGGGAGTCGGTACGAGCAGTACTTC.

This sequence joins TRBV6-2 or TRBV6-3 and TRBJ1-1; D is undetermined. This CDR3 spans 15 amino acids. In germline, CDR1 is MNHEY, CDR2 SVGEGT. Trimming removed 2 bases at V and 0 bases at J, with 10 bases between. The DNA of the CDR3 is TGTGCCAGCAGTTACCACGGACGTCTGAACACTGAAGCTTTCTTT. This translates into CASSYHGRLNTEAFF.

This clonotype has just a few counts. The V and J genes are TRBV7-2 and TRBJ2-6, with D perhaps TRBD2 (6 bases). The CDR3 runs 15 residues. In germline, CDR1 is SGHTA, CDR2 FQGNSA. V shed 4 bases and J shed 1 base, with 8 bases lying between them. For the CDR3, the DNA is TGTGCCAGCAGCTGGGGGGATTCTGGGGCCAACGTCCTGACTTTC. This encodes CASSWGDSGANVLTF.

To note about this clonotype: Without the conserved terminal phenylalanine or tryptophan, this CDR3 likely stems from a read error. V and J are TRBV7-3 and TRBJ2-7, with D tentatively TRBD1 (6 bases). Germline CDR1 reads SGHTA; CDR2 reads FQGTGA. V was trimmed by 3 bases and J by 7 bases, leaving 13 bases between them. The length of the CDR3 is 13 residues. CDR3 in amino acids: CASSLDSLNEQYL. CDR3 bases: TGTGCCAGCAGCTTGGACAGCCTCAATGAGCAGTACTTA.

V and J are TRBV7-3 and TRBJ2-5, with D perhaps TRBD2 (6 bases). The V and J ends lost 6 bases and 5 bases respectively, with 19 bases between them. Germline loops: CDR1 SGHTA, CDR2 FQGTGA. The CDR3 is 15 residues long. The chain's CDR3 is CASSPQGFRGETQYF. DNA of the CDR3: TGTGCCAGCAGTCCTCAGGGCTTCCGGGGGGAGACCCAGTACTTC.

This clonotype showed up many times. V usage is TRBV20-1 and J usage is TRBJ2-4, with a weak D call TRBD2 (5 bases). This CDR3 spans 15 amino acids. V lost 0 bases and J lost 0, with 9 bases in between. CDR1 and CDR2 (germline): DFQATT, SNEGSKA (reference sequence). Here the CDR3 DNA reads TGCAGTGCTAGAGATCAGCTAGCAGCCAAAAACATTCAGTACTTC. It codes for CSARDQLAAKNIQYF.

This clonotype was observed a handful of times. The V call is TRBV12-5, the J call TRBJ2-1; D ambiguous. The CDR3 totals 15 residues. Trimming removed 0 bases from V and 0 bases from J, with 6 bases in between. Germline lookup yields CDR1 LGHNT and CDR2 FRNRAP. CDR3 amino acids: CASGLVGSSYNEQFF. The CDR3 DNA reads TGTGCTAGTGGTTTGGTCGGCAGCTCCTACAATGAGCAGTTCTTC.

The genes are TRBV4-1 and TRBJ2-4; 8 nucleotides match TRBD1. This CDR3 spans 20 amino acids. The V gene end was trimmed by 0 bases and the J gene end by 0 bases; junction bases not matched to a gene: 13. Looked up from germline, CDR1 is MGHRA and CDR2 is YSYEKL. The CDR3 loop is CASSQEFGTGPMLAKNIQYF. In nucleotides, the CDR3 is TGCGCCAGCAGCCAAGAGTTCGGGACAGGACCAATGTTAGCCAAAAACATTCAGTACTTC.

This chain joins TRBV20-1 and TRBJ1-6; 9 bases map to TRBD1. The junction had 4 bases not matched to a gene; V was cut back by 6 bases and J by 7 bases. Germline V gene sequence: CDR1 DFQATT, CDR2 SNEGSKA (reference sequence). The CDR3 extends over 13 amino acids. The CDR3 is CSATGQGNSPLHF. The CDR3 DNA follows: TGCAGTGCCACGGGACAGGGCAATTCACCCCTCCACTTT.

This clonotype was picked up a small number of times. The genes are TRBV20-1 and TRBJ2-7, with 9 positions matching TRBD1. CDR1 is DFQATT, CDR2 SNEGSKA, per germline (reference sequence). The trim removed 3 bases at V and 3 bases at J, leaving 12 bases unmatched. This CDR3 has 16 residues. As DNA, the CDR3 is TGCAGTGCTAGCGTCCCACAGGGGGCCCATGTCTACGAGCAGTACTTC. This translates into CSASVPQGAHVYEQYF.